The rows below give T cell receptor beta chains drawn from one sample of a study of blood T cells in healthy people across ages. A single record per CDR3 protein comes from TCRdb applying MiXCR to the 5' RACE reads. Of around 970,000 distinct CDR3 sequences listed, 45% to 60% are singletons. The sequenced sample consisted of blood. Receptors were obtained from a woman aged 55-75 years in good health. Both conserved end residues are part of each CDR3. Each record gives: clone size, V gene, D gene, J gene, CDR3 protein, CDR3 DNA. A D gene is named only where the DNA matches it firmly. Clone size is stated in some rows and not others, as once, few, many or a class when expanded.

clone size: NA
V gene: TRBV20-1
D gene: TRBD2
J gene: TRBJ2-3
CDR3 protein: CSARDILAGGPDTQYF
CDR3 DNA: TGCAGTGCTAGAGATATTCTAGCGGGAGGGCCAGATACGCAGTATTTT

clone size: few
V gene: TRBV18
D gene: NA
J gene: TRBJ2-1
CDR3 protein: CASSRGGGYNEQFF
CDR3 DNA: TGTGCCAGCTCACGGGGAGGTGGCTACAATGAGCAGTTCTTC

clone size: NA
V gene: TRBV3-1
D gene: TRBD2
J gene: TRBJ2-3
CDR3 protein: CASSHGLAVTDTQYF
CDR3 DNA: TGTGCCAGCAGCCATGGACTAGCGGTCACAGATACGCAGTATTTT

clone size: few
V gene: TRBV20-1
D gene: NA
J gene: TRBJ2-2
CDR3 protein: CSAPIWGSKNTGELFF
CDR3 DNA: TGCAGTGCCCCGATTTGGGGGTCCAAAAACACCGGGGAGCTGTTTTTT

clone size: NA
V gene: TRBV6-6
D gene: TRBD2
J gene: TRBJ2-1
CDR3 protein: CASSYSALAGVEQFF
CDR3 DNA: TGTGCCAGCAGTTACTCGGCTCTAGCGGGAGTTGAGCAGTTCTTC

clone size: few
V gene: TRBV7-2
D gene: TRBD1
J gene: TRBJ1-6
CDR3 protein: CASDYGQGGSPLHF
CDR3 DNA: TGTGCCAGCGACTACGGACAGGGAGGGTCACCCCTCCACTTT

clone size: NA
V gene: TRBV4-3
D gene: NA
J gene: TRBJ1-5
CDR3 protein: CASSQDAGYGQPQHF
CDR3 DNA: TGCGCCAGCAGCCAAGATGCCGGGTATGGTCAGCCCCAGCATTTT

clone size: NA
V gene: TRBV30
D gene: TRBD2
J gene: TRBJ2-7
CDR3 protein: CAWSVRGTSRQYEQYF
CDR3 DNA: TGTGCCTGGAGTGTAAGGGGGACTAGCCGTCAGTACGAGCAGTACTTC

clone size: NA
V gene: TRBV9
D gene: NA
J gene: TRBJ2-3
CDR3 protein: CASSVGGRLEDTQYF
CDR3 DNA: TGTGCCAGCAGCGTAGGGGGCAGGTTGGAAGATACGCAGTATTTT

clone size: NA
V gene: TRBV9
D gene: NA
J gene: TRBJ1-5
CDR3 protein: CASSPGSNSNQPQHF
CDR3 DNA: TGTGCCAGCAGCCCAGGGTCGAATAGCAATCAGCCCCAGCATTTT

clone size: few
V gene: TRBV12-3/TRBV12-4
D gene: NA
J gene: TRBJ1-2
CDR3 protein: CASSSSGTGYGYTF
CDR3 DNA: TGTGCCAGCAGTTCATCAGGGACGGGCTATGGCTACACCTTC

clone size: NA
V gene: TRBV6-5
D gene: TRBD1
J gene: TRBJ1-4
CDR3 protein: CASGETGASEKLFF
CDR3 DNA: TGTGCCAGCGGAGAGACAGGGGCGAGTGAAAAACTGTTTTTT

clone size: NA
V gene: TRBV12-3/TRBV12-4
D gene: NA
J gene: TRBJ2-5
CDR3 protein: CASSLYFLGQSEKETQYF
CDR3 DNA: TGTGCCAGCAGTTTATATTTCCTGGGGCAGAGTGAGAAAGAGACCCAGTACTTC

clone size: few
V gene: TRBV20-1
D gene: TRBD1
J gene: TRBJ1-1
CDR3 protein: CSARRRTGLHTEAFF
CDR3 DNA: TGCAGTGCTAGAAGAAGGACAGGGCTGCACACTGAAGCTTTCTTT

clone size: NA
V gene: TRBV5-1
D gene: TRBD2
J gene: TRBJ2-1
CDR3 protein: CASSPREADAEQFF
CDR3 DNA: TGCGCCAGCAGCCCCCGGGAGGCAGACGCTGAGCAGTTCTTC

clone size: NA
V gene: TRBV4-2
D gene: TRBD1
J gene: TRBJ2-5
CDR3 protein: CASSQDWGQGRAQYF
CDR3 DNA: TGTGCCAGCAGCCAAGATTGGGGACAGGGGAGGGCCCAGTACTTC

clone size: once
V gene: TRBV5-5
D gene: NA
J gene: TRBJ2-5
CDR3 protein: CASSFGTRYQETQYF
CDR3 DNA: TGTGCCAGCAGCTTTGGGACAAGGTACCAAGAGACCCAGTACTTC